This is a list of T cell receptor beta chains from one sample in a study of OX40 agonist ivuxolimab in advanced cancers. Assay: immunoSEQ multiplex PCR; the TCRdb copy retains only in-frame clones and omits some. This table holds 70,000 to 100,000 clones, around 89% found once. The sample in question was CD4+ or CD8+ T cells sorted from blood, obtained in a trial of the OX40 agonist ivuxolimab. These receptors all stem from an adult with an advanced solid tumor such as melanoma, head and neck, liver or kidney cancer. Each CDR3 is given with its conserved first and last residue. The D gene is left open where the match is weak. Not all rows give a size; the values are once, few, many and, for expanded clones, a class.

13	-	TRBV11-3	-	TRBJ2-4	CASSLIRENIQYF	TGTGCCAGCAGCTTAATTCGGGAAAACATTCAGTACTTC
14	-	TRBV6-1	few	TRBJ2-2	CASSEGPSDGELFF	TGTGCCAGCAGTGAAGGTCCTAGTGACGGGGAGCTGTTTTTT
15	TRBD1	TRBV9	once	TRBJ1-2	CASSVWRDSRRGYTF	TGTGCCAGCAGCGTCTGGAGGGACAGTCGCCGGGGCTACACCTTC
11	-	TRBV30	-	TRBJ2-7	CAYSPAREQYF	TGTGCCTACTCCCCGGCGAGGGAGCAGTACTTC
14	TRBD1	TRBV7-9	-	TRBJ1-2	CASSYPGQSYGYTF	TGTGCCAGCAGTTACCCGGGACAGTCCTATGGCTACACCTTC
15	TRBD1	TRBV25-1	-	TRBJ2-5	CASSAGTGWEETQYF	TGTGCCAGCAGTGCCGGGACAGGGTGGGAAGAGACCCAGTACTTC
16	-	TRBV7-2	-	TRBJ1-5	CASSLSSVYSNQPQHF	TGTGCCAGCAGCTTATCTTCGGTTTATAGCAATCAGCCCCAGCATTTT
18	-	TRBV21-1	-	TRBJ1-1	CASSKRGDRADWITEAFF	TGTGCCAGCAGCAAAAGGGGGGACAGGGCCGATTGGATAACTGAAGCTTTCTTT
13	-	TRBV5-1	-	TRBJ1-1	CASSPHPNTEAFF	TGCGCCAGCAGCCCGCACCCGAACACTGAAGCTTTCTTT
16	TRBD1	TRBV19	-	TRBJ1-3	CASSWDSRDPGNTIYF	TGTGCCAGTAGTTGGGACAGCCGGGACCCTGGAAACACCATATATTTT
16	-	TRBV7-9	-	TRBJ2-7	CASSSPAGAISYEQYF	TGTGCCAGCAGCTCTCCTGCCGGTGCGATCTCCTACGAGCAGTACTTC
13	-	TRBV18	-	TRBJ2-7	CASSPRGVHEQYF	TGTGCCAGCTCACCGAGGGGAGTCCACGAGCAGTACTTC
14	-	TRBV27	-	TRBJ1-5	CASSLLGPNQPQHF	TGTGCCAGCAGTTTACTGGGGCCCAATCAGCCCCAGCATTTT
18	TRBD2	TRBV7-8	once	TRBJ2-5	CASRTGTSGIIPLETQYF	TGTGCCAGCAGAACCGGGACTAGCGGGATTATACCTTTGGAGACCCAGTACTTC